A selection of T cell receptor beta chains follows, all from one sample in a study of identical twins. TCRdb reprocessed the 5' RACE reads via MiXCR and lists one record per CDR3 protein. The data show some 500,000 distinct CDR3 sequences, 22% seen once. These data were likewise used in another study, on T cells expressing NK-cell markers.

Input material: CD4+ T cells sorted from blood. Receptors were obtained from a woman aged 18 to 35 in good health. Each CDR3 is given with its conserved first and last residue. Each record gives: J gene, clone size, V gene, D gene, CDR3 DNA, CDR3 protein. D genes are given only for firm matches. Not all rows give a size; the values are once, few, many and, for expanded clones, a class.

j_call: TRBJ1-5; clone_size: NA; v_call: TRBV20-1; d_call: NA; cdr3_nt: TGCAGTGCTAGTTGGGCCAGGGGAGGTCCGCCCCAGCATTTT; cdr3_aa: CSASWARGGPPQHF
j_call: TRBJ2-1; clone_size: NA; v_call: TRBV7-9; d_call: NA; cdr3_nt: TGTGCCAGCAGCTCAAATCTAGATTACAATGAGCAGTTCTTC; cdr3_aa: CASSSNLDYNEQFF
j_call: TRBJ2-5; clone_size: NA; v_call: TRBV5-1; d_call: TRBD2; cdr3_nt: TGCGCCAGCAGCTTGGGATTTGGCGGGGGGCAAGAGACCCAGTACTTC; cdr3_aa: CASSLGFGGGQETQYF
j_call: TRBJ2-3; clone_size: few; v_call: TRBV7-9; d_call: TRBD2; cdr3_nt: TGTGCCAGCAGCTTAGGGCTAGCGGGAACTACGAGGAATACGCAGTATTTT; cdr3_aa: CASSLGLAGTTRNTQYF
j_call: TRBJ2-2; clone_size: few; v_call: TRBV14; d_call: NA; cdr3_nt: TGTGCCAGCAGCCTACTACTGAACACCGGGGAGCTGTTTTTT; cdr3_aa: CASSLLLNTGELFF
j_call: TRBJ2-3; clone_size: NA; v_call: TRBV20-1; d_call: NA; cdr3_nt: TGCAGTGCCAGAAAATGGATAGGAGATACGCAGTATTTT; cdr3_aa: CSARKWIGDTQYF
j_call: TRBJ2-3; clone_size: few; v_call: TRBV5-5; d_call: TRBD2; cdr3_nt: TGTGCCAGCAGCCAGACTTTAGCGGGAGGAAGCACAGATACGCAGTATTTT; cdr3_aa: CASSQTLAGGSTDTQYF
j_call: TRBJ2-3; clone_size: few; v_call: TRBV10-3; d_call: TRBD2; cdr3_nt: TGTGCCATCAGTAATCATGGCGGGGGGGCCGAAACGCAGTATTTT; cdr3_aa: CAISNHGGGAETQYF
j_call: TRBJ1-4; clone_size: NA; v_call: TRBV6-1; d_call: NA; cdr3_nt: TGTGCCAGCGCGACATCTGCAACTAATGAAAAACTGTTTTTT; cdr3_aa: CASATSATNEKLFF
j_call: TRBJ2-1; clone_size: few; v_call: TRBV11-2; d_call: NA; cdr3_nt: TGTGCCAGCAGCCCCCTCCCTGCGGGTGAGCAGTTCTTC; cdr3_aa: CASSPLPAGEQFF
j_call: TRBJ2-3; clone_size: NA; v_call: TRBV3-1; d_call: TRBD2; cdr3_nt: TGTGCCAGCAGCCAACAGACTAGCGGGGCTACGCAGTATTTT; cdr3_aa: CASSQQTSGATQYF
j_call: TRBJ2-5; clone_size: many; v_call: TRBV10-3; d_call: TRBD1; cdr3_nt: TGTGCCATCAGTGAGACCCGGGACAGCACAGAGACCCAGTACTTC; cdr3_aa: CAISETRDSTETQYF
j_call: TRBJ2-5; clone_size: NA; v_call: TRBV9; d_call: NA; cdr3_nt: TGTGCCAGCAGCGCCTTCGGGGAGACCCAGTACTTC; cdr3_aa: CASSAFGETQYF
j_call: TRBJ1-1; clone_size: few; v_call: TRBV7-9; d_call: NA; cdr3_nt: TGTGCCAGCAGCTTAGCGCATTGGGGTGAAGCTTTCTTT; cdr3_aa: CASSLAHWGEAFF
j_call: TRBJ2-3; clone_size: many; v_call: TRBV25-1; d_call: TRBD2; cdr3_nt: TGTGCCAGCAGTAGGACTAGCGGGAGCTTCACAGATACGCAGTATTTT; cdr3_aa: CASSRTSGSFTDTQYF
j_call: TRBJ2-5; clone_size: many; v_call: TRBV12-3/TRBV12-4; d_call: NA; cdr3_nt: TGTGCCAGCAGTTTAATTGGCATACAAGAGACCCAGTACTTC; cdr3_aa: CASSLIGIQETQYF
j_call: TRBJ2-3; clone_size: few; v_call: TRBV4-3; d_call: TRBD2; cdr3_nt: TGCGCCAGCAGCCAAGACCCGGGAGGTACGCAGTATTTT; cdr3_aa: CASSQDPGGTQYF
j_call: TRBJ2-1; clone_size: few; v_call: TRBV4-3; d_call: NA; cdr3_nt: TGCGCCAGCAGCCTTGGATGGGTAAACAATGAGCAGTTCTTC; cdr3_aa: CASSLGWVNNEQFF
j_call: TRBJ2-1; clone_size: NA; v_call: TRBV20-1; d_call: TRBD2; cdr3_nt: TGCAGTGCTAGGGTGGGAGGGCCCCACAATGAGCAGTTCTTC; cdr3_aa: CSARVGGPHNEQFF
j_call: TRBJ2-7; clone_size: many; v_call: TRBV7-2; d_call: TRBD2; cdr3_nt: TGTGCCAGCAGCTGGACTAGCGGCTCCTACGAGCAGTACTTC; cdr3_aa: CASSWTSGSYEQYF
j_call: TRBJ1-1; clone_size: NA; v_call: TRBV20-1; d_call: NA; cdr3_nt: TGCAGTGCTAGCGACGACCCGAACACTGAAGCTTTCTTT; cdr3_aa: CSASDDPNTEAFF
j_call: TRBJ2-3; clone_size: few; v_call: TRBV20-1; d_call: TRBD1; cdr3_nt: TGCAGTACCAAAGAGGGGACAGGGGCGGAAGATACGCAGTATTTT; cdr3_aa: CSTKEGTGAEDTQYF
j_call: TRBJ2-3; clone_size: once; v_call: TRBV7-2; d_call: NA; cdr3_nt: TGTGCCAGCAGCTTAACCCCCGCTTTCACAGATACGCAGTATTTT; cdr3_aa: CASSLTPAFTDTQYF
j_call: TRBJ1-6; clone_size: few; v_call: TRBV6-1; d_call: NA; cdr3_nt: TGTGCCAGCAGTCCCCCGGGGACGGGCTCACCCCTCCACTTT; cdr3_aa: CASSPPGTGSPLHF
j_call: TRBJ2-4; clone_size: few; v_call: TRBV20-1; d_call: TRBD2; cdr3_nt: TGCAGTGCTAGAAGGGCGGAGGAGCGGGGGGGCCGTTTCATTCAGTACTTC; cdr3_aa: CSARRAEERGGRFIQYF
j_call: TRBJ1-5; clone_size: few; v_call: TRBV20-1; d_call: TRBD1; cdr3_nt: TGCAGTGCTACAGCCGGGACAGGGAGAACGGAGCCCCAGCATTTT; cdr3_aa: CSATAGTGRTEPQHF
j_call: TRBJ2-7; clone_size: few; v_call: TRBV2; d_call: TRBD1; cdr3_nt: TGTGCCAGCCAAACAGGGGGCGCCGGTGAGCAGTACTTC; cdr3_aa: CASQTGGAGEQYF
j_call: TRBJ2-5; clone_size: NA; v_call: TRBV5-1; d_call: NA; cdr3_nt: TGCACCAGCAGCTTGCGACCCCAAGAGACCCAGTACTTC; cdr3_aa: CTSSLRPQETQYF
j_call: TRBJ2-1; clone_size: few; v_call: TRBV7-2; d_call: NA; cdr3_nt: TGTGCCAGCAGCTTAATTGGGGGGGAGCAGTTCTTC; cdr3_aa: CASSLIGGEQFF
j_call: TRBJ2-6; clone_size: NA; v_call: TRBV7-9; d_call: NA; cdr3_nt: TGTGCCAGCAGCTCCCCCCGAGGGTATGGGGCCAACGTCCTGACTTTC; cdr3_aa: CASSSPRGYGANVLTF
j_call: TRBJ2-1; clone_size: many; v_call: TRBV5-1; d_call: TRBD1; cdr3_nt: TGCGCCAGCAGCTTCCCCGAGGGGGCCCATGAGCAGTTCTTC; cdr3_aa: CASSFPEGAHEQFF
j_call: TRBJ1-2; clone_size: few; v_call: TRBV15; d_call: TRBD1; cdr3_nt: TGTGCCACCAGCAGGGGACAGTTCTATGGCTACACCTTC; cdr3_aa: CATSRGQFYGYTF
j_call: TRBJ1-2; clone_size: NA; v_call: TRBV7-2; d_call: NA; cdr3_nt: TGTGCCAGCAGGGATAGGAGCCCTTATGGCTACACCTTC; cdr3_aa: CASRDRSPYGYTF
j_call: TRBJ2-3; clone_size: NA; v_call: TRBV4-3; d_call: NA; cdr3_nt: TGCGCCAGCAGCCAAGATAGGGGGGGCCGAAGCACAGATACGCAGTATTTT; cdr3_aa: CASSQDRGGRSTDTQYF